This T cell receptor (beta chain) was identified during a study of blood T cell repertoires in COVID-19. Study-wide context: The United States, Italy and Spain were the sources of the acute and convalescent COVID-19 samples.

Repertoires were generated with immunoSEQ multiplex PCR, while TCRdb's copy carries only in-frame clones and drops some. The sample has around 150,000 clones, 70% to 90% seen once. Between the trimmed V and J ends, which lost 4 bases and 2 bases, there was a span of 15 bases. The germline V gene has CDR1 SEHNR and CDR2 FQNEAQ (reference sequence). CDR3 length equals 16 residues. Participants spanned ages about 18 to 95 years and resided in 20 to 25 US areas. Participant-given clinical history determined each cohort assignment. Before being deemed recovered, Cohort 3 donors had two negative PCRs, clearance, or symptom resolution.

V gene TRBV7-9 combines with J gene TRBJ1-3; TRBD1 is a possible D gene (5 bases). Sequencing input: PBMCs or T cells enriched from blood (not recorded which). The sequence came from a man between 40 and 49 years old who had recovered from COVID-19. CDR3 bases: TGTGCCAGCAGCTATTCCCAGGGCCGACCTGGAAACACCATATATTTT. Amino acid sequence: CASSYSQGRPGNTIYF.